Listed below are T cell receptor beta chains from one sample, sequenced in a study of OX40 agonist ivuxolimab in advanced cancers. Produced via immunoSEQ multiplex PCR; TCRdb's table is partial and in-frame only. The top ten hold around 7.4% of the sample, which has about 90,000 clones, 80% to 90% seen once. The specimen comprised CD4+ or CD8+ T cells sorted from blood, sampled in a trial of the OX40 agonist ivuxolimab. These receptors were taken from an adult with an advanced solid tumor such as melanoma, head and neck, liver or kidney cancer. Each CDR3 is given with its conserved first and last residue. A D gene is named only where the DNA matches it firmly. Size is omitted from some rows. Given values are once, few, many or a class for expanded clones.

V gene: TRBV11-3
J gene: TRBJ2-1
clone size: NA
D gene: NA
CDR3 DNA: TGTGCCAGCAGCCGGGACTCAATTCAATTGCAGTTCTTC
CDR3 protein: CASSRDSIQLQFF

V gene: TRBV5-6
J gene: TRBJ1-4
clone size: NA
D gene: TRBD1
CDR3 DNA: TGTGCCAGCAGCGCCTCCCCGGACAGGTCAACTAATGAAAAACTGTTTTTT
CDR3 protein: CASSASPDRSTNEKLFF

V gene: TRBV27
J gene: TRBJ1-1
clone size: NA
D gene: NA
CDR3 DNA: TGTGCCAGCAGTTTAGTTAGATGGAACACTGAAGCTTTCTTT
CDR3 protein: CASSLVRWNTEAFF

V gene: TRBV7-9
J gene: TRBJ2-5
clone size: once
D gene: NA
CDR3 DNA: TGTGCCAGCAGCTTACGCCCCCAGGGGACCCAGTACTTC
CDR3 protein: CASSLRPQGTQYF

V gene: TRBV5-4
J gene: TRBJ2-7
clone size: NA
D gene: NA
CDR3 DNA: TGTGCCAGCAGCTTGATAGACGAGCAGTACTTC
CDR3 protein: CASSLIDEQYF

V gene: TRBV4-1
J gene: TRBJ1-2
clone size: NA
D gene: NA
CDR3 DNA: TGCGCCAGCAGCCAAGTTGGACAGAACTATGGCTACACCTTC
CDR3 protein: CASSQVGQNYGYTF

V gene: TRBV19
J gene: TRBJ2-7
clone size: once
D gene: NA
CDR3 DNA: TGTGCCAGTAGTCTCACCGGGACCCCGAGCTCCTACGAGCAGTACTTC
CDR3 protein: CASSLTGTPSSYEQYF

V gene: TRBV27
J gene: TRBJ2-7
clone size: NA
D gene: TRBD1
CDR3 DNA: TGTGCCAGCAGTTCGGGACAGAACGCTTACGAGCAGTACTTC
CDR3 protein: CASSSGQNAYEQYF

V gene: TRBV29-1
J gene: TRBJ2-7
clone size: NA
D gene: NA
CDR3 DNA: TGCAGCGTTGAAGGGGGGCAGGGGCCCCCCTACGAGCAGTACTTC
CDR3 protein: CSVEGGQGPPYEQYF

V gene: TRBV6-6
J gene: TRBJ2-2
clone size: NA
D gene: TRBD1
CDR3 DNA: TGTGCCAGCAACGGACAGGGGGCTACGAACACCGGGGAGCTGTTTTTT
CDR3 protein: CASNGQGATNTGELFF

V gene: TRBV5-8
J gene: TRBJ1-1
clone size: NA
D gene: NA
CDR3 DNA: TGTGCCAGCAGCTTGAATGAGTACACTGAAGCTTTCTTT
CDR3 protein: CASSLNEYTEAFF

V gene: TRBV5-5
J gene: TRBJ2-7
clone size: NA
D gene: NA
CDR3 DNA: TGTGCCAGCAGCTTGGTACCAGTCCCGTCGCTTCGGGAGCAGTACTTC
CDR3 protein: CASSLVPVPSLREQYF

V gene: TRBV7-9
J gene: TRBJ2-7
clone size: NA
D gene: NA
CDR3 DNA: TGTGCCAGCAGCTTTTACCGCGGAAGGACGGAAAAAATTTACGAGCAGTACTTC
CDR3 protein: CASSFYRGRTEKIYEQYF

V gene: TRBV11-2
J gene: TRBJ2-2
clone size: NA
D gene: TRBD1
CDR3 DNA: TGTGCCAGCAGCTTACTTGGGACAGGGGCTGTCGGGGAGCTGTTTTTT
CDR3 protein: CASSLLGTGAVGELFF

V gene: TRBV4-2
J gene: TRBJ2-7
clone size: few
D gene: NA
CDR3 DNA: TGTGCCAGCAGCCAAGACTATCCGGGAGTAAGCTACGAGCAGTACTTC
CDR3 protein: CASSQDYPGVSYEQYF

V gene: TRBV7-9
J gene: TRBJ1-6
clone size: NA
D gene: NA
CDR3 DNA: TGTGCCAGCAGCTTAGCCGAGGGAGGCTCCTATAATTCACCCCTCCACTTT
CDR3 protein: CASSLAEGGSYNSPLHF

V gene: TRBV7-9
J gene: TRBJ2-3
clone size: NA
D gene: NA
CDR3 DNA: TGTGCCAGCAGCTTAAATAGCGCAGATACGCAGTATTTT
CDR3 protein: CASSLNSADTQYF

V gene: TRBV27
J gene: TRBJ2-7
clone size: NA
D gene: TRBD2
CDR3 DNA: TGTGCCAGCAGTGCCCCTAGCGGGAGTAAGTACGAGCAGTACTTC
CDR3 protein: CASSAPSGSKYEQYF

V gene: TRBV6-6
J gene: TRBJ1-5
clone size: NA
D gene: NA
CDR3 DNA: TGTGCCAGCATAGGATGGGCGCCGTCGAATCAGCCCCAGCATTTT
CDR3 protein: CASIGWAPSNQPQHF

V gene: TRBV9
J gene: TRBJ2-2
clone size: NA
D gene: TRBD2
CDR3 DNA: TGTGCCAGCAGCACCCGATTAGCGGGAGCCCTCACCGGGGAGCTGTTTTTT
CDR3 protein: CASSTRLAGALTGELFF